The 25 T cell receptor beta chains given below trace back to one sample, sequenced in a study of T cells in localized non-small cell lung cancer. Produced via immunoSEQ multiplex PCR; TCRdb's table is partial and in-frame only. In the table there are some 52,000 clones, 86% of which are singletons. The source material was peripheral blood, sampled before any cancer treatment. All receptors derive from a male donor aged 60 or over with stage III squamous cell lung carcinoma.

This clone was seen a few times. The CDR3 region has the DNA TGTGCCAGCAGCCCTTCCGCGGACAGACGGAACACTGAAGCTTTCTTT. It encodes CASSPSADRRNTEAFF. The chain recombines TRBV5-4 with TRBJ1-1, with D possibly TRBD1 on 6 matching bases. This CDR3 is 16 amino acids long. CDR1 is SGHNT and CDR2 is YYREEE in the germline V gene (reference sequence). With 4 bases removed from V and 1 base from J, the gap between germline ends came to 17 bases.

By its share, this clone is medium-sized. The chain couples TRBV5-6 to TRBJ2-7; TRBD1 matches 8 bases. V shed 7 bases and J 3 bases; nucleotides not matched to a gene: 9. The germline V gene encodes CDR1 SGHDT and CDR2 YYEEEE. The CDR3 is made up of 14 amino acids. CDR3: CASHDGTGDYEQYF. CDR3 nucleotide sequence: TGTGCCAGCCATGACGGGACAGGCGACTACGAGCAGTACTTC.

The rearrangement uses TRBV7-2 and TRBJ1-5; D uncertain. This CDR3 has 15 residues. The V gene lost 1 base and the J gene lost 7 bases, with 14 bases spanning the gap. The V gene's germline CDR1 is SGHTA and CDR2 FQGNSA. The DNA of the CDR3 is TGTGCCAGCAGCTTAGTTTCATCCGTGGGCCAGCCCCAGCATTTT. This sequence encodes CASSLVSSVGQPQHF.

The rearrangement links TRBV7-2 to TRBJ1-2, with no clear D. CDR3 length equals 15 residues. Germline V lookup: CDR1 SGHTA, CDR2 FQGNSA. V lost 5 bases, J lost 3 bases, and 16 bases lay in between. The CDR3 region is CASSPTVKSYYGYTF. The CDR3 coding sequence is TGTGCCAGCAGCCCGACTGTGAAGTCTTACTATGGCTACACCTTC. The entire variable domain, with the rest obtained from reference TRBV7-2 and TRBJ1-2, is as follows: GAGVSQSPSNKVTEKGKDVELRCDPISGHTALYWYRQSLGQGLEFLIYFQGNSAPDKSGLPSDRFSAERTGGSVSTLTIQRTQQEDSAVYLCASSPTVKSYYGYTFGSGTRLTVV.

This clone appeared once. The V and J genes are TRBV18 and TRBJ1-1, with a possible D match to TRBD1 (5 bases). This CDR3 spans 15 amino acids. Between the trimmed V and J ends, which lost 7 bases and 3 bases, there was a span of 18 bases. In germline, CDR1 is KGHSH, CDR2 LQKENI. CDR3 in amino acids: CASFIRQKGDTEAFF. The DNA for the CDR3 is TGTGCCAGCTTTATAAGGCAGAAAGGGGACACTGAAGCTTTCTTT.

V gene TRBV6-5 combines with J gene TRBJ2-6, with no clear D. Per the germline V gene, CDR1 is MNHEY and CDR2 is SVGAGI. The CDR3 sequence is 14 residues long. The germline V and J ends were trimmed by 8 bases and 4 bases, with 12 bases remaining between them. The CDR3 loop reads CASSTRRGANVLTF. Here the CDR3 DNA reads TGTGCCAGCTCTACGAGGCGGGGGGCCAACGTCCTGACTTTC.

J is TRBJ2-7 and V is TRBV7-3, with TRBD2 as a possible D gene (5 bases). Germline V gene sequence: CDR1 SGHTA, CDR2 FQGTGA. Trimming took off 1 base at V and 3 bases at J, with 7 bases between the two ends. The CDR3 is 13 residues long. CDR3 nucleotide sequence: TGTGCCAGCAGCTTAAGCGAGGGCTACGAGCAGTACTTC. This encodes CASSLSEGYEQYF.

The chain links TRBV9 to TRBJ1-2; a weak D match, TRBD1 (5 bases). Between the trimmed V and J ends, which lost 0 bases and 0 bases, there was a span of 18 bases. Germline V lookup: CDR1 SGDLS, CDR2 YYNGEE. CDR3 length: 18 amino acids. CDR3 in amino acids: CASSVEPGTPRTNYGYTF. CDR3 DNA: TGTGCCAGCAGCGTAGAACCCGGGACTCCGAGAACTAACTATGGCTACACCTTC. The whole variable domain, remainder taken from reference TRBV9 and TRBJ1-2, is DSGVTQTPKHLITATGQRVTLRCSPRSGDLSVYWYQQSLDQGLQFLIQYYNGEERAKGNILERFSAQQFPDLHSELNLSSLELGDSALYFCASSVEPGTPRTNYGYTFGSGTRLTVV.

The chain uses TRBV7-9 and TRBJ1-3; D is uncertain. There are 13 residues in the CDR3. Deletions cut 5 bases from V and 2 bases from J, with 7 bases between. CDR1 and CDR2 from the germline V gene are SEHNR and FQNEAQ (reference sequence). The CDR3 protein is CASSLRAGNTIYF. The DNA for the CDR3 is TGTGCCAGCAGCCTGAGGGCTGGAAACACCATATATTTT.

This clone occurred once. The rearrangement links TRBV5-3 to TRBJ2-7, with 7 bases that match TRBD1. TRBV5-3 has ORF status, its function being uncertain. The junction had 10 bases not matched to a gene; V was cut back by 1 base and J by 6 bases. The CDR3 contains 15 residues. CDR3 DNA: TGTGCCAGAAGCTTGCCCTCAACAGGGGCGAGCGAGCAGTACTTC. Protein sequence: CARSLPSTGASEQYF.

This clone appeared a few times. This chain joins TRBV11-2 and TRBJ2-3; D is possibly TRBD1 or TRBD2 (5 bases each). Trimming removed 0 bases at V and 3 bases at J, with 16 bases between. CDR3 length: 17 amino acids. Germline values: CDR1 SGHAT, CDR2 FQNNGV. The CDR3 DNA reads TGTGCCAGCAGCTTAGACCCTAGGTCTGGGGGAACAGATACGCAGTATTTT. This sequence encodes CASSLDPRSGGTDTQYF.

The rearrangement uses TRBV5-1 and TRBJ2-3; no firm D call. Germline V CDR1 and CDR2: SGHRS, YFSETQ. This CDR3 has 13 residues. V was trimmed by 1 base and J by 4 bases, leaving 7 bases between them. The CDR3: CASSLQLADTQYF. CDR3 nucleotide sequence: TGCGCCAGCAGCTTGCAGTTGGCAGATACGCAGTATTTT.

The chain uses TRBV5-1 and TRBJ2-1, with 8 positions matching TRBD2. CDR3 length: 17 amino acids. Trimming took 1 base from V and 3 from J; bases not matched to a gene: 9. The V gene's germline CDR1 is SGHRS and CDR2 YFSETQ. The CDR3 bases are TGCGCCAGCAGCTTGTCGGGGGGCGGGAGGCTCTACAATGAGCAGTTCTTC. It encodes CASSLSGGGRLYNEQFF.

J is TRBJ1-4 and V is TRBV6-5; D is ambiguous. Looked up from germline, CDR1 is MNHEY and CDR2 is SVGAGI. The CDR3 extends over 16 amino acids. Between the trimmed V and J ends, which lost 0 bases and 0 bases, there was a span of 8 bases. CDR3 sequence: CASSYSPQPTNEKLFF. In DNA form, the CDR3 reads TGTGCCAGCAGTTACTCCCCGCAGCCAACTAATGAAAAACTGTTTTTT.

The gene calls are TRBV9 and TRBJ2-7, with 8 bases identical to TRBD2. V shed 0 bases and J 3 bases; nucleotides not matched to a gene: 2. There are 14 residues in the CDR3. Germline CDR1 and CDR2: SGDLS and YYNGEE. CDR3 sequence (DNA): TGTGCCAGCAGCGTAGGCCTAGCGGGCTACGAGCAGTACTTC. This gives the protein CASSVGLAGYEQYF.

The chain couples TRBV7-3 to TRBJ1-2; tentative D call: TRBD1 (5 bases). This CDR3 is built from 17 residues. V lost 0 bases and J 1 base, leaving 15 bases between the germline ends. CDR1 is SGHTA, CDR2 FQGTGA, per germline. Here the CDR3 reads CASSLTGAGEINYGYTF. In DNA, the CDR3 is TGTGCCAGCAGCTTAACCGGGGCGGGCGAAATTAACTATGGCTACACCTTC.

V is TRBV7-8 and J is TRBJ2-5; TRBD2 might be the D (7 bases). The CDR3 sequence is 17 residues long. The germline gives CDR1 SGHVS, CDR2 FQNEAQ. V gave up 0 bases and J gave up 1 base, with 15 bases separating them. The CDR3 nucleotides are TGTGCCAGCAGCTTAGCGCGAAGGGGGAGGGCCCAAGAGACCCAGTACTTC. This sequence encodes CASSLARRGRAQETQYF.

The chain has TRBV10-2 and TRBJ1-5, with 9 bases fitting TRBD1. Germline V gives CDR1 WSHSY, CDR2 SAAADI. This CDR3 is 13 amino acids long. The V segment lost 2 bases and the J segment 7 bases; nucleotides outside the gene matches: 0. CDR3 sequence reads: CASSETGGQPQHF. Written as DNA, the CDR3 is TGCGCCAGCAGTGAGACAGGGGGCCAGCCCCAGCATTTT.

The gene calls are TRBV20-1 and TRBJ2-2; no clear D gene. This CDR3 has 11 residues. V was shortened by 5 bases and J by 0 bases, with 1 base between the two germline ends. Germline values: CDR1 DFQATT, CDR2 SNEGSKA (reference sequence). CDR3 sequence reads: CSAPNTGELFF. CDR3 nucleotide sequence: TGCAGTGCTCCGAACACCGGGGAGCTGTTTTTT.

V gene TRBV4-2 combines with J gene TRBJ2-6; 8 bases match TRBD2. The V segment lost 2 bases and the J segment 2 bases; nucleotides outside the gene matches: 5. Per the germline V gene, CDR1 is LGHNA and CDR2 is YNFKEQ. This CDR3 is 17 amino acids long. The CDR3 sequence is CASSQPGGGTGANVLTF. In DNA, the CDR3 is TGTGCCAGCAGCCAACCCGGGGGGGGCACTGGGGCCAACGTCCTGACTTTC.

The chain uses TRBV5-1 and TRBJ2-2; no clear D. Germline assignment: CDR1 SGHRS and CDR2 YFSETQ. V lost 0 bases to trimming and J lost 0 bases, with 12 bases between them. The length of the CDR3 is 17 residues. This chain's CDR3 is CASSLASGFANTGELFF. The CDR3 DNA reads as TGCGCCAGCAGCTTGGCCTCCGGGTTCGCGAACACCGGGGAGCTGTTTTTT.

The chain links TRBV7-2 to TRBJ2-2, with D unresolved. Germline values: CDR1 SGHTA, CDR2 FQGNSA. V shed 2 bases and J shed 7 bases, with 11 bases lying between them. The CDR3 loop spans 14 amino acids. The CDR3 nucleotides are TGTGCCAGCAGCTTAATTAACGTTGGCGGGGAGCTGTTTTTT. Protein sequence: CASSLINVGGELFF.

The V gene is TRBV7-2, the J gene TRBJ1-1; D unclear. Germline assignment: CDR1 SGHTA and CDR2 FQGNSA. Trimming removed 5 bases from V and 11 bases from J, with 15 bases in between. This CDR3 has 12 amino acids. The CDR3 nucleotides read TGTGCCAGCAGCGCGGGATTACAAGAGGCTTTCTTT. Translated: CASSAGLQEAFF.

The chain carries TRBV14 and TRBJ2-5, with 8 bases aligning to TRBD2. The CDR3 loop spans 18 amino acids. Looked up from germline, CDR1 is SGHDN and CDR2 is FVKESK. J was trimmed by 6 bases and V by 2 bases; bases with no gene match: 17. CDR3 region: CASSQRSQSGSGLKTQYF. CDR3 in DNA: TGTGCCAGCAGCCAACGGTCGCAAAGCGGGAGTGGTTTAAAGACCCAGTACTTC.

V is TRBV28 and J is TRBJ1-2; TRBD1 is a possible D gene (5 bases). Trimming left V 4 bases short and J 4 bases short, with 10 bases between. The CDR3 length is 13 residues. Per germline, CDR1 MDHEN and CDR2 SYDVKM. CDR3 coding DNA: TGTGCCAGCAGTTCCCGACAGATCTATGGCTACACCTTC. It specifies CASSSRQIYGYTF.